The 9 T cell receptor beta chains given below trace back to one sample, sequenced in a study of T cells in localized non-small cell lung cancer. Libraries were prepared by immunoSEQ multiplex PCR; TCRdb keeps only in-frame clonotypes and omits some of them. The sample shows about 74,000 clones, less than 85% of them seen only once. The sequenced sample was peripheral blood, obtained before any cancer treatment. Source of these receptors: a female donor older than 55 with stage I lung adenocarcinoma.

The chain is built from TRBV28 and TRBJ1-2; the D is unclear. This CDR3 region has 12 residues. CDR1 and CDR2 from the germline V gene are MDHEN and SYDVKM. The V end lost 5 bases, the J end lost 1 base, and 5 bases lay between the germline ends. The CDR3 here is CASSVNNYGYTF. Written as DNA, the CDR3 is TGTGCCAGCAGTGTAAATAACTATGGCTACACCTTC.

V usage is TRBV2 and J usage is TRBJ2-1; 7 bases map to TRBD2. Losses at the gene ends were 1 base for V and 6 bases for J; bases not matched to a gene: 3. The CDR3 length is 14 residues. The V gene's germline CDR1 is SNHLY and CDR2 FYNNEI. The CDR3, as DNA: TGTGCCAGCAGTGAAGGGACTAGATTCAATGAGCAGTTCTTC. Translation: CASSEGTRFNEQFF.

The rearrangement links TRBV19 to TRBJ2-7; D remains unclear. V dropped 2 bases and J dropped 0 bases, with 14 bases sitting between them. The CDR3 length is 16 residues. CDR1 LNHDA and CDR2 SQIVND come from the germline V gene (reference sequence). CDR3 amino acids: CASSILGPQSSYEQYF. The CDR3, as DNA: TGTGCCAGTAGTATACTCGGGCCCCAGAGCTCCTACGAGCAGTACTTC. Looking up the rest from reference TRBV19 and TRBJ2-7 gives the full variable domain: DGGITQSPKYLFRKEGQNVTLSCEQNLNHDAMYWYRQDPGQGLRLIYYSQIVNDFQKGDIAEGYSVSREKKESFPLTVTSAQKNPTAFYLCASSILGPQSSYEQYFGPGTRLTVT.

V is TRBV18 and J is TRBJ2-5; D tentatively reads TRBD1 or TRBD2 (5 bases each). Germline V gene lookup returns CDR1 KGHSH and CDR2 LQKENI. Trimming took off 3 bases at V and 6 bases at J, with 14 bases between the two ends. The CDR3 contains 14 residues. In nucleotides, the CDR3 is TGTGCCAGCTCACCGGGGGATAACAAGAAGACCCAGTACTTC. Protein product: CASSPGDNKKTQYF.

The DNA of the CDR3 is TGTGCCAGCAGGGCGTTCGGGCGGGGGGCCTACAATGAGCAGTTCTTC. Amino acids: CASRAFGRGAYNEQFF. The gene calls are TRBV27 and TRBJ2-1; 8 nucleotides agree with TRBD2. V lost 6 bases and J lost 2; bases outside the gene matches: 9. Per the germline V gene, CDR1 is MNHEY and CDR2 is SMNVEV (reference sequence). The CDR3 loop spans 16 amino acids.

The V and J genes are TRBV7-9 and TRBJ1-2; no clear D gene. This CDR3 is built from 17 residues. V lost 2 bases to trimming and J lost 3 bases, with 19 bases between them. Germline V gene lookup returns CDR1 SEHNR and CDR2 FQNEAQ (reference sequence). This chain's CDR3 is CASSLSWAPSTDYGYTF. As DNA, the CDR3 is TGTGCCAGCAGCTTATCCTGGGCCCCCTCCACGGACTATGGCTACACCTTC. Full variable domain (outside the CDR3, taken from reference TRBV7-9 and TRBJ1-2): DTGVSQNPRHKITKRGQNVTFRCDPISEHNRLYWYRQTLGQGPEFLTYFQNEAQLEKSRLLSDRFSAERPKGSFSTLEIQRTEQGDSAMYLCASSLSWAPSTDYGYTFGSGTRLTVV.

The rearrangement uses TRBV5-1 and TRBJ1-1, with no clear D. Trimming removed 0 bases at V and 6 bases at J, with 12 bases between. The CDR3 spans 14 residues. CDR1 and CDR2 from the germline V gene are SGHRS and YFSETQ. Written as DNA, the CDR3 is TGCGCCAGCAGCTTGGCCGGCGGGGTCCCTGAAGCTTTCTTT. Translated: CASSLAGGVPEAFF.

V is TRBV18 and J is TRBJ1-1; D call uncertain. Germline values: CDR1 KGHSH, CDR2 LQKENI. V was trimmed by 3 bases and J by 0 bases, leaving 5 bases between them. This CDR3 comprises 13 residues. The CDR3 sequence is CASSPTLNTEAFF. The DNA of the CDR3 is TGTGCCAGCTCACCGACATTGAACACTGAAGCTTTCTTT.

This chain links TRBV7-9 with TRBJ2-1; 16 bases match TRBD2. The CDR3 runs 19 residues. Trimming at V came to 5 bases and at J to 2 bases, leaving 9 bases not matched to a gene. Germline CDR1 SEHNR, CDR2 FQNEAQ (reference sequence). As DNA, the CDR3 is TGTGCCAGCAGCCTCCCCCCCGGGACTAGCGGGGGGGCCTACAATGAGCAGTTCTTC. Protein sequence: CASSLPPGTSGGAYNEQFF. The complete variable domain, with remaining parts taken from reference TRBV7-9 and TRBJ2-1, reads DTGVSQNPRHKITKRGQNVTFRCDPISEHNRLYWYRQTLGQGPEFLTYFQNEAQLEKSRLLSDRFSAERPKGSFSTLEIQRTEQGDSAMYLCASSLPPGTSGGAYNEQFFGPGTRLTVL.